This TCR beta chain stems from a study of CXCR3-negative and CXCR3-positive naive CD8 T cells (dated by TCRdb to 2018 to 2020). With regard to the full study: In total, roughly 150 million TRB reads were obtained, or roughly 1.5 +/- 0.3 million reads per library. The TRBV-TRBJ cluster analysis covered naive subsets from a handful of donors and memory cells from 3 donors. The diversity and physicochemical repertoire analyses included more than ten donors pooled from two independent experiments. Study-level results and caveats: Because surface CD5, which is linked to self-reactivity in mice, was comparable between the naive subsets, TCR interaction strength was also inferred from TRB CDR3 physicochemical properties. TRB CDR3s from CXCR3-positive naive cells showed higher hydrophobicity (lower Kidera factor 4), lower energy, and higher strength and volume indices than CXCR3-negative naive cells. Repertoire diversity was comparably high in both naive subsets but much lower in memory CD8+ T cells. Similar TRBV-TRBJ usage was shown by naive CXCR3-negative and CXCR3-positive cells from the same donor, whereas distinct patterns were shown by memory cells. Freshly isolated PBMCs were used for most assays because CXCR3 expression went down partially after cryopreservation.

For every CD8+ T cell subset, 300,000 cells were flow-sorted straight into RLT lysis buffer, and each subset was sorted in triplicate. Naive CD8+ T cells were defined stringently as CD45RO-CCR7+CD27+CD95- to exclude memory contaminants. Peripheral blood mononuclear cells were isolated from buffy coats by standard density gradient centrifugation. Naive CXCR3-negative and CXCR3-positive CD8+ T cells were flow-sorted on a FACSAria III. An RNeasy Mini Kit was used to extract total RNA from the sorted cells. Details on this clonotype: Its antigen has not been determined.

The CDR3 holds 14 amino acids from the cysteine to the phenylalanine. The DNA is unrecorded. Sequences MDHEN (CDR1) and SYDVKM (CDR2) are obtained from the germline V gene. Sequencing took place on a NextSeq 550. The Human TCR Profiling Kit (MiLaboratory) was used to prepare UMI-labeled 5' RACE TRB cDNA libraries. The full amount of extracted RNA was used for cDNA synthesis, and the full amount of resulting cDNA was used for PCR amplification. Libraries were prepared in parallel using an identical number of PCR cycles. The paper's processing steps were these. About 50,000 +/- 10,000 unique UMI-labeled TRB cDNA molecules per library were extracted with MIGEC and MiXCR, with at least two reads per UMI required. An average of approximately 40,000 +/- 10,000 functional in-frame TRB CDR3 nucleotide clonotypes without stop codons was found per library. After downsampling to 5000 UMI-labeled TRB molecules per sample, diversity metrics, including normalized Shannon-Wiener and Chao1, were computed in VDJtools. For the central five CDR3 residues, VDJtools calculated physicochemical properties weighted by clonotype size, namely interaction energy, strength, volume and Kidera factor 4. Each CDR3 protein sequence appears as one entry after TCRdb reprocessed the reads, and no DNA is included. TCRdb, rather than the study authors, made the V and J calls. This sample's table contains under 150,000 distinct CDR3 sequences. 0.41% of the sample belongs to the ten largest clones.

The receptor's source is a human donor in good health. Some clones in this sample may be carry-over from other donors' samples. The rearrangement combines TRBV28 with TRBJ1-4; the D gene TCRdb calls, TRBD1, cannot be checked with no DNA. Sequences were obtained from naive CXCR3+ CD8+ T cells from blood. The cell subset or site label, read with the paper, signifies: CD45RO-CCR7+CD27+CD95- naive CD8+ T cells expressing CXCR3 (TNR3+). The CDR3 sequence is CASSRAGVREKLFF.